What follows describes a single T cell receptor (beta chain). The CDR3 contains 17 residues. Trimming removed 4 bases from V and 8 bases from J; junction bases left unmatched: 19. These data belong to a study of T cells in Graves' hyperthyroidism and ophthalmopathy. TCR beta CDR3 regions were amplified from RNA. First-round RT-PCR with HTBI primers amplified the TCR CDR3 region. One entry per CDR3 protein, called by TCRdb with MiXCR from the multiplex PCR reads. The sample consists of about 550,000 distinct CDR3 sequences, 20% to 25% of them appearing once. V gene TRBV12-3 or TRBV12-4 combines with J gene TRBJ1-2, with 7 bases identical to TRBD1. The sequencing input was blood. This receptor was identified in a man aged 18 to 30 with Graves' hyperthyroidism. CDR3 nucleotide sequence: TGTGCCAGCAGTTCGTCCTCCGCGGGGCAGGGGGTGGGCGGCTACACCTTC. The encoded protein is CASSSSSAGQGVGGYTF.